Below are 17 T cell receptor beta chains sequenced from a single sample in a study of identical twins. Each CDR3 protein is one row after TCRdb ran MiXCR on the 5' RACE reads. The data show hundreds of thousands of distinct CDR3 sequences, more than 20% seen once. This same sample was also taken into another study, of yellow fever vaccine responses in identical twins.

Specimen: CD4+ T cells sorted from blood. The origin of the receptors is a woman younger than 30 in good health.

The chain combines TRBV11-2 with TRBJ2-2; D remains unclear. Germline lookup yields CDR1 SGHAT and CDR2 FQNNGV. The germline V and J ends were trimmed by 1 base and 6 bases, with 6 bases remaining between them. The CDR3 consists of 13 residues. The CDR3 coding sequence is TGTGCCAGCAGCTTAGTGTCCCCCGGGGAGCTGTTTTTT. Translation: CASSLVSPGELFF.

For the CDR3, the DNA is TGTGCCAGCAGTGATCCCGGCAGGGCTTCCCAGTACTTC. Its protein product is CASSDPGRASQYF. The chain links TRBV6-1 to TRBJ2-5; a possible D gene is TRBD1 (5 bases). The CDR3 consists of 13 residues. Trimming pared 3 bases from V and 9 bases from J, leaving 14 bases between. In germline, CDR1 is MNHNS, CDR2 SASEGT.

The genes are TRBV5-5 and TRBJ2-1, with 9 bases lining up with TRBD1. Per germline, CDR1 SGHKS and CDR2 YYEKEE (reference sequence). The CDR3 loop spans 16 amino acids. Losses at the gene ends were 2 bases for V and 5 bases for J; bases not matched to a gene: 8. The DNA for the CDR3 is TGTGCCAGCAGCTTTGGCGGGACAGGGCCCAACAATGAGCAGTTCTTC. Its translation: CASSFGGTGPNNEQFF. Combining the CDR3 with reference TRBV5-5 and TRBJ2-1 gives the whole variable domain DAGVTQSPTHLIKTRGQQVTLRCSPISGHKSVSWYQQVLGQGPQFIFQYYEKEERGRGNFPDRFSARQFPNYSSELNVNALLLGDSALYLCASSFGGTGPNNEQFFGPGTRLTVL.

CDR3 nucleotides: TGTGCCAGCAGTTCTAGGACAGGGACGAGTTCACCCCTCCACTTT. Its protein product is CASSSRTGTSSPLHF. The chain recombines TRBV12-3 or TRBV12-4 with TRBJ1-6, with 8 bases that match TRBD1. Trimming at V came to 4 bases and at J to 9 bases, leaving 8 bases not matched to a gene. CDR3 size: 15 residues.

The CDR3 DNA sequence: TGTGCCAGCAGCCAAAGGTCCCGGGACAGGGGAAACTACGAGCAGTACTTC. This gives the protein CASSQRSRDRGNYEQYF. The V gene is TRBV3-1, the J gene TRBJ2-7; 10 nucleotides line up with TRBD1. Germline CDR1 and CDR2: LGHDT and YNNKEL (reference sequence). The junction had 10 bases not matched to a gene; V was cut back by 2 bases and J by 3 bases. CDR3 length equals 17 residues.

The chain is built from TRBV12-3 or TRBV12-4 and TRBJ2-1; 11 bases line up with TRBD2. There are 15 residues in the CDR3. Trimming took 7 bases from V and 7 from J; bases not matched to a gene: 9. The CDR3 sequence is CASTYTSGSGNEQFF. CDR3 coding DNA: TGTGCCAGCACCTATACTAGCGGGAGTGGAAATGAGCAGTTCTTC.

This clonotype was seen more than once but under ten times. This chain connects TRBV5-1 to TRBJ2-7; 7 bases fit TRBD1. The CDR3 totals 14 residues. CDR1 is SGHRS, CDR2 YFSETQ, per germline. Trimming cost V 2 bases and J 3 bases; bases outside gene matches: 5. CDR3 sequence: CASSFWDSNYEQYF. CDR3 nucleotides: TGCGCCAGCAGCTTCTGGGACAGTAACTACGAGCAGTACTTC.

The chain uses TRBV3-1 and TRBJ1-3; D ambiguous. Germline assignment: CDR1 LGHDT and CDR2 YNNKEL (reference sequence). The CDR3 consists of 14 residues. Trimming pared 2 bases from V and 0 bases from J, leaving 5 bases between. The CDR3 is CASSQFASGNTIYF. For the CDR3, the DNA is TGTGCCAGCAGCCAATTCGCCTCTGGAAACACCATATATTTT. The complete variable domain, with remaining parts taken from reference TRBV3-1 and TRBJ1-3, reads DTAVSQTPKYLVTQMGNDKSIKCEQNLGHDTMYWYKQDSKKFLKIMFSYNNKELIINETVPNRFSPKSPDKAHLNLHINSLELGDSAVYFCASSQFASGNTIYFGEGSWLTVV.

The genes are TRBV10-3 and TRBJ2-3; D is uncertain. Germline V CDR1 and CDR2: ENHRY, SYGVKD. With 2 bases removed from V and 3 bases from J, the gap between germline ends came to 6 bases. There are 13 residues in the CDR3. This CDR3 reads CAISERVTDTQYF. The CDR3 DNA reads as TGTGCCATCAGTGAGCGGGTGACAGATACGCAGTATTTT.

This clonotype turned up a few times. The genes are TRBV21-1 and TRBJ2-7; the table's D call, TRBD1, has no DNA check behind it. TRBV21-1 constitutes a pseudogene. The CDR3 is 13 amino acids. The CDR3 here is CASSKTPSSEQYF. DNA for the CDR3: TGTGCCAGCAGCAAAACCCCTAGCTCCGAGCAGTACTTC.

This clonotype was seen more than once but under ten times. The chain recombines TRBV12-3 or TRBV12-4 with TRBJ2-7; the D is unclear. The V and J ends lost 1 base and 0 bases respectively, with 10 bases between them. CDR3 length equals 15 residues. In DNA, the CDR3 is TGTGCCAGCAGTTTAGGTGAGGTAGGCTCCTACGAGCAGTACTTC. As protein: CASSLGEVGSYEQYF.

This chain uses TRBV9 with TRBJ2-1, with 8 bases lining up with TRBD2. In germline, CDR1 is SGDLS, CDR2 YYNGEE. The CDR3 consists of 16 residues. V gave up 0 bases and J gave up 4 bases; unmatched junction bases: 6. CDR3 in amino acids: CASSVDIRGGYNEQFF. In DNA form, the CDR3 reads TGTGCCAGCAGCGTAGATATACGGGGGGGTTACAATGAGCAGTTCTTC.

The J gene is TRBJ2-1, the V gene TRBV15, with 14 bases identical to TRBD2. V trimming: 5 bases; J trimming: 4 bases; junction bases outside the gene matches: 4. The CDR3 runs to 16 residues. Germline V gene sequence: CDR1 LNHNV, CDR2 YYDKDF (reference sequence). The CDR3 loop reads CATSVRTSGRYNEQFF. The CDR3 DNA reads TGTGCCACCAGCGTCCGGACTAGCGGGAGGTACAATGAGCAGTTCTTC.

This clonotype was seen a few times. The CDR3 DNA sequence: TGTGCCAGCAGTGAAAGGGACAGATACAATGAGCAGTTCTTC. Its translation is CASSERDRYNEQFF. The V gene is TRBV2, the J gene TRBJ2-1; TRBD1 aligns across 7 bases. Germline lookup yields CDR1 SNHLY and CDR2 FYNNEI. The trim removed 2 bases at V and 4 bases at J, leaving 2 bases unmatched. The CDR3 is 14 residues long.

A few counts support this clonotype. This chain uses TRBV4-1 with TRBJ2-7, with 7 bases aligning to TRBD2. The CDR3 is made up of 15 amino acids. Trimming took 0 bases from V and 0 from J; bases not matched to a gene: 2. Looked up from germline, CDR1 is MGHRA and CDR2 is YSYEKL. CDR3 coding DNA: TGCGCCAGCAGCCAAGACCCGGGGGGCTCCTACGAGCAGTACGTC. Its translation: CASSQDPGGSYEQYV.

V is TRBV10-3 and J is TRBJ2-6, with D uncertain. Germline V gene lookup returns CDR1 ENHRY and CDR2 SYGVKD. Trimming cost V 10 bases and J 0 bases, with 7 bases left between them. The CDR3 is 13 amino acids. Here the CDR3 DNA reads TGTGCCACCATGAACTCTGGGGCCAACGTCCTGACTTTC. It yields the protein CATMNSGANVLTF.

The sample holds many counts of this clonotype. V is TRBV5-1 and J is TRBJ1-3; a possible D gene is TRBD1 (5 bases). V dropped 0 bases and J dropped 4 bases, with 5 bases sitting between them. Germline-derived CDR1 and CDR2 are SGHRS and YFSETQ. The CDR3 is 13 amino acids. The CDR3 coding sequence is TGCGCCAGCAGCTTGGGGACAGGAAACACCATATATTTT. Translation: CASSLGTGNTIYF.